One sample yielded the 5 T cell receptor beta chains listed below, sequenced in a study of blood T cell repertoires in COVID-19. This table comes from immunoSEQ multiplex PCR, and its TCRdb copy is limited to in-frame clones, with some not included. The repertoire includes about 78,000 clones, around 90% of them detected once, and under 1.1% sits in the top ten. Sequencing used peripheral blood. The receptors were sampled from a woman aged 50 to 60 in a cohort sampled during active COVID-19.

The chain joins TRBV6-2 or TRBV6-3 to TRBJ2-1, with D possibly being TRBD2 (5 bases). Trimming stripped 4 bases from V and 7 bases from J, with 14 bases between. The CDR3 has 14 amino acids. Germline V gene data show CDR1 as MNHEY and CDR2 as SVGEGT. This CDR3 reads CASSSPTSGNEQFF. As DNA, the CDR3 is TGTGCCAGCAGTTCCCCCACCAGCGGAAATGAGCAGTTCTTC.

This chain joins TRBV16 and TRBJ2-5, with D unresolved. CDR1 and CDR2 from the germline V gene are KGHSY and FQNENV. The CDR3 contains 13 residues. V gave up 2 bases and J gave up 2 bases, with 6 bases separating them. As DNA, the CDR3 is TGTGCCAGCAGCCAAGTCGTACAAGAGACCCAGTACTTC. Protein: CASSQVVQETQYF.

The chain couples TRBV30 to TRBJ2-5, with 7 positions matching TRBD1. This CDR3 spans 11 amino acids. The V gene end was trimmed by 8 bases and the J gene end by 5 bases; junction bases not matched to a gene: 5. Germline lookup yields CDR1 GTSNPN and CDR2 SVGIG (reference sequence). CDR3: CAQGDGETQYF. The CDR3 region has the DNA TGTGCCCAGGGGGATGGGGAGACCCAGTACTTC.

This chain connects TRBV19 to TRBJ1-1; no definite D call. The V gene lost 5 bases and the J gene lost 2 bases, with 9 bases spanning the gap. The CDR3 spans 13 residues. The germline V gene encodes CDR1 LNHDA and CDR2 SQIVND (reference sequence). The CDR3 spells CASSPVINTEAFF. The CDR3 DNA follows: TGTGCCAGTAGTCCGGTTATTAACACTGAAGCTTTCTTT. The complete variable domain, with remaining parts taken from reference TRBV19 and TRBJ1-1, reads DGGITQSPKYLFRKEGQNVTLSCEQNLNHDAMYWYRQDPGQGLRLIYYSQIVNDFQKGDIAEGYSVSREKKESFPLTVTSAQKNPTAFYLCASSPVINTEAFFGQGTRLTVV.

The chain employs TRBV5-4 and TRBJ2-3; tentative D call: TRBD1 (5 bases). Germline CDR1 reads SGHNT; CDR2 reads YYREEE (reference sequence). Trimming pared 2 bases from V and 3 bases from J, leaving 10 bases between. CDR3 length equals 14 residues. This chain's CDR3 is CASSFQGPTDTQYF. The CDR3, as DNA: TGTGCCAGCAGCTTTCAGGGCCCGACAGATACGCAGTATTTT.